The T cell receptor beta chain described here comes from a study of somatic mutations in cytotoxic T cells in rheumatoid arthritis. For the study at large: Collection of patient blood (over 29 ml EDTA) took place right after diagnosis, before any treatment. Study observations and caveats: No antigen targets were known for the expanded CD8+ clones. CD8+ T-cell clonality did not differ significantly between rheumatoid arthritis patients and age-matched healthy controls.

The V gene's germline CDR1 is SNHLY and CDR2 FYNNEI. The V and J ends lost 6 bases and 6 bases respectively, with 15 bases between them. This CDR3 is built from 13 residues. Regarding this clone: Its target is unknown.

The method was immunoSEQ multiplex PCR; TCRdb's version includes in-frame clones alone and lacks a portion of them. The sample lists around 16,000 clones; 82% were seen once. The sequence came from a woman between 45 and 60 years old with rheumatoid arthritis. V gene TRBV2 combines with J gene TRBJ2-7; D is ambiguous. Sequenced input: CD8+ T cells sorted from blood. Here the CDR3 DNA reads TGTGCCAGCAGCGCCCTCCCTCGACTCGAGCAGTACTTC. It encodes CASSALPRLEQYF.